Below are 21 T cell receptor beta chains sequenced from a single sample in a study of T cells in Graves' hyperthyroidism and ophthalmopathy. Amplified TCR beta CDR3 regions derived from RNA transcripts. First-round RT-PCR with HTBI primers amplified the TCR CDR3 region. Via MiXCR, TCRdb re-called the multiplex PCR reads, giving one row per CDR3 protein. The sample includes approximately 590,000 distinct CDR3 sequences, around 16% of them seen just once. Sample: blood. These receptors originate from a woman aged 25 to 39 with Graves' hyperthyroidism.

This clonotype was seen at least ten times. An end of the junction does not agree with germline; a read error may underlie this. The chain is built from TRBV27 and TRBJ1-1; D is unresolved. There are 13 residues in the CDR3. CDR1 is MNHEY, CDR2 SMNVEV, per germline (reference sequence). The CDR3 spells CASSWTVKTEAFF. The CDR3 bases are TGTGCCAGCAGTTGGACGGTGAAAACTGAAGCTTTCTTT.

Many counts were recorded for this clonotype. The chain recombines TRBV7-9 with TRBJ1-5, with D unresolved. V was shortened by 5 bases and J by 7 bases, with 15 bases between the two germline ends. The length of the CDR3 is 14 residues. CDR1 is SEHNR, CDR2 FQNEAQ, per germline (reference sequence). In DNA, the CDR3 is TGTGCCAGCAGCGACGCTGGGGTGGACCAGCCCCAGCATTTT. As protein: CASSDAGVDQPQHF.

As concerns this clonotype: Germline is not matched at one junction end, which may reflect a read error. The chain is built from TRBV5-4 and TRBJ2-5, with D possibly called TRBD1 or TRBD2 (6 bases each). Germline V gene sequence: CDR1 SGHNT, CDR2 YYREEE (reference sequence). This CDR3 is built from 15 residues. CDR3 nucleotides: TGCGCCAGCAGCCAAGTCCGGGGGCTTCAAGAGACCCAGTACTTC. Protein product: CASSQVRGLQETQYF.

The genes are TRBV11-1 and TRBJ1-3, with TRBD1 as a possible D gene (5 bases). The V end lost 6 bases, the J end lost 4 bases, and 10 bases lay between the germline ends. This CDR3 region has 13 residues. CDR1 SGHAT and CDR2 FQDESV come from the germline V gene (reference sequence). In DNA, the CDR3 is TGTGCCAGCAGGCAGGGTTCCGGAAACACCATATATTTT. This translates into CASRQGSGNTIYF.

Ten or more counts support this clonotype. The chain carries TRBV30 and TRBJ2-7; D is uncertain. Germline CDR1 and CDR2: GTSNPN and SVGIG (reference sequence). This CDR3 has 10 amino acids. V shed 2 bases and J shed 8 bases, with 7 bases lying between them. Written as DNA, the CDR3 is TGTGCCTGGAGTCTGGGGAAGCAGTACTTC. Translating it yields CAWSLGKQYF.

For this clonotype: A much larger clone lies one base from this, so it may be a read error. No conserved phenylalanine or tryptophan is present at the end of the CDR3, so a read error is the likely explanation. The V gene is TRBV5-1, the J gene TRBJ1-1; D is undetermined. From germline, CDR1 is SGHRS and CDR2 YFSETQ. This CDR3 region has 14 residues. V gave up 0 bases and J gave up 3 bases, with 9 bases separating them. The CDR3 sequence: CASSLEGFYTEAFV. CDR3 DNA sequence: TGCGCCAGCAGCTTGGAGGGCTTTTACACTGAAGCTTTCGTT.

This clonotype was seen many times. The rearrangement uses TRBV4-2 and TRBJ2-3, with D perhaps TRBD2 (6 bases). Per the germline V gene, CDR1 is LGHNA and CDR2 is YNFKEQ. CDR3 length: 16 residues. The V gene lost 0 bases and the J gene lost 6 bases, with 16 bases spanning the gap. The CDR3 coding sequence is TGTGCCAGCAGCCAAGACTATCGGGGAGGTTCGGATACGCAGTATTTT. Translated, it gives CASSQDYRGGSDTQYF.

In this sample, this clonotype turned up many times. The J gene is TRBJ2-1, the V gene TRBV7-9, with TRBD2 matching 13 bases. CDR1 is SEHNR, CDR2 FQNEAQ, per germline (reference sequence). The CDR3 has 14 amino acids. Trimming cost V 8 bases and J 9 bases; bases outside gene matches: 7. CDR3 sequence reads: CASCTSGRVREQFF. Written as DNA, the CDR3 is TGTGCCAGCTGCACTAGCGGGAGGGTGCGTGAGCAGTTCTTC.

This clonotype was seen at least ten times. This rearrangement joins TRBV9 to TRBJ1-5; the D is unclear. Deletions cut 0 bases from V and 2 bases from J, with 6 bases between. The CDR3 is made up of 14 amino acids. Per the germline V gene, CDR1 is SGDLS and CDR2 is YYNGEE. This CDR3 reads CASSVGEGNQPQHF. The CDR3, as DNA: TGTGCCAGCAGCGTAGGGGAGGGCAATCAGCCCCAGCATTTT.

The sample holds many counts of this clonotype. The CDR3 bases are TGTGCCAGCAGCTCAGCCCTGACGGGACCCTACGAGCAGTACTTC. Its protein product is CASSSALTGPYEQYF. The J gene is TRBJ2-7, the V gene TRBV7-2; D might be TRBD1 or TRBD2, each matching 5 bases. The V end lost 4 bases, the J end lost 2 bases, and 15 bases lay between the germline ends. Germline CDR1 SGHTA, CDR2 FQGNSA. CDR3 length: 15 residues.

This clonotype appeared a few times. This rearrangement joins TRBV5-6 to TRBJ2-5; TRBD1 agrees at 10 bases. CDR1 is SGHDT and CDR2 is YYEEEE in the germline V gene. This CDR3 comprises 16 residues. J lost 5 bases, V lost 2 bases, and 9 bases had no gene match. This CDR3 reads CASSFAGTGVIETQYF. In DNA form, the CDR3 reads TGTGCCAGCAGCTTTGCCGGGACAGGGGTTATTGAGACCCAGTACTTC.

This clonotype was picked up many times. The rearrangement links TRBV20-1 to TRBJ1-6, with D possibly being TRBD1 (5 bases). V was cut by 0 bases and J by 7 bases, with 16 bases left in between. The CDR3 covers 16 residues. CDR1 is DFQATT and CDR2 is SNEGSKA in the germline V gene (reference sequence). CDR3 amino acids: CSARENPGPMNSPLHF. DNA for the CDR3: TGCAGTGCTAGAGAAAATCCGGGACCGATGAATTCACCCCTCCACTTT.

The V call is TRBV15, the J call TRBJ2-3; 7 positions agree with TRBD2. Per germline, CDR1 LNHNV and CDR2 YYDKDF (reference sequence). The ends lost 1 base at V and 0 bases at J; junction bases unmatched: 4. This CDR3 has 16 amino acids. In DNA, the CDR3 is TGTGCCACCAGCAGAGGTAGCGGGCAAAGCACAGATACGCAGTATTTT. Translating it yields CATSRGSGQSTDTQYF.

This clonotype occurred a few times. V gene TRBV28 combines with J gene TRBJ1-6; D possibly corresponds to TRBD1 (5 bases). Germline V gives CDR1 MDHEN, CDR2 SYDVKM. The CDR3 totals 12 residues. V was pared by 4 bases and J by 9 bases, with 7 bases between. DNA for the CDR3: TGTGCCAGCAGTTGGGGGGTTTCACCCCTCCACTTT. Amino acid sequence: CASSWGVSPLHF. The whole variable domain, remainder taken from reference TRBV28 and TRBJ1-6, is DVKVTQSSRYLVKRTGEKVFLECVQDMDHENMFWYRQDPGLGLRLIYFSYDVKMKEKGDIPEGYSVSREKKERFSLILESASTNQTSMYLCASSWGVSPLHFGNGTRLTVT.

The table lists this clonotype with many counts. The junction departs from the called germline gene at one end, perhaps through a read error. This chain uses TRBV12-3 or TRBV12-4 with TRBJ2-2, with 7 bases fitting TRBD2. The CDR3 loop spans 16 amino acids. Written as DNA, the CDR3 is TGCGCCAGCAGCTTGGTTTCTAGCGGGAACACCGGGGAGCTGTTTTTT. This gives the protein CASSLVSSGNTGELFF.

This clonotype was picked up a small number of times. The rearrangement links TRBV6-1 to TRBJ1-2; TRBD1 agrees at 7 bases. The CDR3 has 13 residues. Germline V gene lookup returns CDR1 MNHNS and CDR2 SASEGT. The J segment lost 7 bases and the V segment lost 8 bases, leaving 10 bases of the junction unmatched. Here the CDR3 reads CASHRGRGLGYTF. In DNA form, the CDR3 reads TGTGCCAGCCACAGGGGACGGGGGCTTGGCTACACCTTC.

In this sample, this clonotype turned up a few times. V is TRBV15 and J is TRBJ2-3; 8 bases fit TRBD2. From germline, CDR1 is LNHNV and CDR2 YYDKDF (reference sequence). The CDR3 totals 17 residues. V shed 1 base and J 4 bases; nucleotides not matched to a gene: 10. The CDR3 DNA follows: TGTGCCACCAGCAGAGTCCAAGGACTAGCAGTGGCAGATACGCAGTATTTT. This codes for CATSRVQGLAVADTQYF.

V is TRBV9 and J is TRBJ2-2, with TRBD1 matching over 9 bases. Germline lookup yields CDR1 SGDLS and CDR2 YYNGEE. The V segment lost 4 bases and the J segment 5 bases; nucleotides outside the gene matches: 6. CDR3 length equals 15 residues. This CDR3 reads CASSMSTGGTGELFF. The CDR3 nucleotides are TGTGCCAGCAGCATGTCGACAGGGGGAACCGGGGAGCTGTTTTTT.

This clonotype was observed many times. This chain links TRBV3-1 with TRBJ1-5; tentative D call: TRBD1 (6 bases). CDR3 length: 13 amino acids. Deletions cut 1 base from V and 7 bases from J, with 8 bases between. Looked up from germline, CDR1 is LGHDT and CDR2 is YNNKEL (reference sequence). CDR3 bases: TGTGCCAGCAGCCAAGGAGGGGGACAGCCCCAGCATTTT. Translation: CASSQGGGQPQHF.

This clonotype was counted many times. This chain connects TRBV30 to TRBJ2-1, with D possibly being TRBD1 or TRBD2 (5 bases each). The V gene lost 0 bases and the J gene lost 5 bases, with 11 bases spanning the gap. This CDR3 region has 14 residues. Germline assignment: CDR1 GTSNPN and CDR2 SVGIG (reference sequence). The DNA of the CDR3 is TGTGCCTGGAGTGTACGGGACCTGCACAATGAGCAGTTCTTC. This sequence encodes CAWSVRDLHNEQFF.

The CDR3 DNA sequence: TGTGCCTCAGGGGAAGGGAGGACCTACGAGCAGTACTTC. It specifies CASGEGRTYEQYF. The V and J genes are TRBV19 and TRBJ2-7; the D gene could be TRBD1 or TRBD2 (6 bases each). Germline lookup yields CDR1 LNHDA and CDR2 SQIVND (reference sequence). This CDR3 has 13 residues. The V end was cut by 11 bases, the J end by 2 bases, with 16 bases between.